These 32 T cell receptor beta chains were all obtained from the same sample, sequenced in a study of blood T cell repertoires in COVID-19. Repertoires were generated with immunoSEQ multiplex PCR, while TCRdb's copy carries only in-frame clones and drops some. The data contain over 200,000 clones, around 89% of them seen just once; the ten biggest clones take up roughly 2.5%. Specimen: peripheral blood. These receptors were taken from a man younger than 45 with COVID-19, enrolled during active disease.

V usage is TRBV27 and J usage is TRBJ2-7; the D gene is possibly TRBD1 (6 bases). The germline CDR1 and CDR2 sequences are MNHEY and SMNVEV (reference sequence). This CDR3 spans 13 amino acids. Trimming shortened V by 4 bases and J by 3 bases, and 10 bases separated the two germline ends. CDR3: CASSYQGGYEQYF. The DNA for the CDR3 is TGTGCCAGCAGTTACCAAGGGGGCTACGAGCAGTACTTC.

In this sample, this clone turned up once. This rearrangement joins TRBV25-1 to TRBJ2-7; tentatively, D is TRBD1 (7 bases). Germline loops: CDR1 MGHDK, CDR2 SYGVNS. The CDR3 is made up of 14 amino acids. V was shortened by 6 bases and J by 2 bases, with 14 bases between the two germline ends. The CDR3 region has the DNA TGTGCCAGCAGAGGTCAGGGGGAGGCCTACGAGCAGTACTTC. Protein: CASRGQGEAYEQYF.

The chain recombines TRBV18 with TRBJ2-7; D is possibly TRBD1 (5 bases). Per the germline V gene, CDR1 is KGHSH and CDR2 is LQKENI. The V gene lost 3 bases and the J gene lost 6 bases, with 12 bases spanning the gap. The CDR3 length is 13 residues. CDR3 coding DNA: TGTGCCAGCTCACCTGCAGGGCTCCGCGAGCAGTACTTC. This sequence encodes CASSPAGLREQYF.

V is TRBV9 and J is TRBJ1-6, with D tentatively TRBD1 (6 bases). CDR3 length: 15 residues. Germline CDR1 SGDLS, CDR2 YYNGEE. V gave up 4 bases and J gave up 2 bases, with 10 bases separating them. The CDR3 reads CASSPRDTYNSPLHF. The CDR3 DNA is TGTGCCAGCAGCCCCCGGGACACCTATAATTCACCCCTCCACTTT.

The chain combines TRBV18 with TRBJ1-3; D is unresolved. Germline V gene lookup returns CDR1 KGHSH and CDR2 LQKENI. Trimming shortened V by 6 bases and J by 0 bases, and 18 bases separated the two germline ends. The CDR3 sequence is 17 residues long. In nucleotides, the CDR3 is TGTGCCAGCTCGCCGTATCAAGATGCGAACTCTGGAAACACCATATATTTT. It encodes CASSPYQDANSGNTIYF.

This rearrangement joins TRBV7-3 to TRBJ2-3; D gene unclear. The V gene lost 5 bases and the J gene lost 2 bases, with 20 bases spanning the gap. CDR1 and CDR2 (germline): SGHTA, FQGTGA. The CDR3 is 17 amino acids. CDR3 region: CASSPGQRSTSTDTQYF. CDR3 nucleotides: TGTGCCAGCAGCCCCGGCCAGCGCAGTACCTCCACAGATACGCAGTATTTT.

A remark on this clone: One end of the junction varies from germline; a read error may be responsible. The CDR3 sequence: CSVEGPGGLNTGELFF. As DNA, the CDR3 is TGCAGCGTAGAAGGTCCAGGGGGCTTGAACACCGGGGAGCTGTTTTTT. The chain recombines TRBV29-1 with TRBJ2-2; 8 bases match TRBD1. This CDR3 is built from 16 residues. Per the germline V gene, CDR1 is SQVTM and CDR2 is ANQGSEA.

The chain uses TRBV2 and TRBJ2-5; a possible D gene is TRBD2 (6 bases). V was clipped by 1 base and J by 7 bases, with 16 bases between them. This CDR3 has 15 residues. The V gene's germline CDR1 is SNHLY and CDR2 FYNNEI. Here the CDR3 reads CASSEGSLARGTQYF. DNA of the CDR3: TGTGCCAGCAGTGAAGGTAGCCTGGCGCGGGGGACCCAGTACTTC. Supplemented by reference TRBV2 and TRBJ2-5, the full variable domain reads EPEVTQTPSHQVTQMGQEVILRCVPISNHLYFYWYRQILGQKVEFLVSFYNNEISEKSEIFDDQFSVERPDGSNFTLKIRSTKLEDSAMYFCASSEGSLARGTQYFGPGTRLLVL.

The chain combines TRBV4-3 with TRBJ2-7; 9 bases align to TRBD1. The CDR3 runs to 14 residues. Germline V gene sequence: CDR1 LGHNA, CDR2 YSLEER. Trimming cost V 4 bases and J 2 bases; bases outside gene matches: 3. The CDR3 bases are TGCGCCAGCAGCCGTAGACAGGGGGCCTACGAGCAGTACTTC. This encodes CASSRRQGAYEQYF.

This clone turned up a few times. The chain carries TRBV19 and TRBJ1-2; D is possibly TRBD1 (5 bases). V gave up 6 bases and J gave up 3 bases, with 11 bases separating them. The germline CDR1 and CDR2 sequences are LNHDA and SQIVND (reference sequence). This CDR3 has 13 residues. CDR3 sequence reads: CASRETVDYGYTF. DNA for the CDR3: TGTGCCAGTAGGGAGACAGTGGACTATGGCTACACCTTC.

The chain joins TRBV19 to TRBJ2-3, with 9 bases lining up with TRBD1. Trimming took 1 base from V and 2 from J; bases not matched to a gene: 4. There are 16 residues in the CDR3. CDR1 is LNHDA, CDR2 SQIVND, per germline (reference sequence). Here the CDR3 reads CASSIVWDRVTDTQYF. Written as DNA, the CDR3 is TGTGCCAGTAGTATAGTTTGGGACAGGGTCACAGATACGCAGTATTTT.

The rearrangement uses TRBV4-3 and TRBJ2-7; no definite D call. This CDR3 has 13 amino acids. V was trimmed by 0 bases and J by 3 bases, leaving 6 bases between them. CDR1 LGHNA and CDR2 YSLEER come from the germline V gene. The CDR3 spells CASSQESFYEQYF. As DNA, the CDR3 is TGCGCCAGCAGCCAAGAGTCCTTCTACGAGCAGTACTTC.

This chain uses TRBV4-3 with TRBJ2-7; 7 bases fit TRBD2. This CDR3 is 18 amino acids long. Looked up from germline, CDR1 is LGHNA and CDR2 is YSLEER. Trimming removed 4 bases from V and 5 bases from J; junction bases left unmatched: 20. CDR3 DNA sequence: TGCGCCAGCAGCCCATGGGGATTTGGGGAGGGTGTTTGGAACGAGCAGTACTTC. Translating it yields CASSPWGFGEGVWNEQYF.

J is TRBJ1-5 and V is TRBV7-2; tentative D call: TRBD1 (5 bases). Germline CDR1 and CDR2: SGHTA and FQGNSA. V was trimmed by 3 bases and J by 5 bases, leaving 11 bases between them. This CDR3 has 14 amino acids. CDR3 coding DNA: TGTGCCAGCAGCTTCGACGCAGGGTATCAGCCCCAGCATTTT. This encodes CASSFDAGYQPQHF.

V is TRBV24-1 and J is TRBJ2-1; 13 positions match TRBD2. V trimming: 8 bases; J trimming: 6 bases; junction bases outside the gene matches: 18. Germline lookup yields CDR1 KGHDR and CDR2 SFDVKD. The CDR3 sequence is 19 residues long. CDR3 DNA: TGTGCCACCACTGCTCCACAGCGGACTAGCGGGGGCCTTACCAATGAGCAGTTCTTC. This encodes CATTAPQRTSGGLTNEQFF.

This rearrangement joins TRBV30 to TRBJ1-4, with 10 positions matching TRBD1. This CDR3 has 16 amino acids. Germline CDR1 is GTSNPN and CDR2 is SVGIG (reference sequence). V lost 2 bases and J lost 1; bases outside the gene matches: 4. CDR3 protein: CAWSSGQGKTNEKLFF. CDR3 bases: TGTGCCTGGAGTTCGGGACAGGGGAAAACTAATGAAAAACTGTTTTTT.

The gene calls are TRBV4-1 and TRBJ1-2; D uncertain. CDR3 size: 13 residues. V was pared by 4 bases and J by 8 bases, with 14 bases between. The germline gives CDR1 MGHRA, CDR2 YSYEKL. The CDR3 protein is CASSPPAPRGYTF. CDR3 DNA: TGCGCCAGCAGCCCCCCGGCCCCCAGGGGCTACACCTTC.

J is TRBJ2-7 and V is TRBV5-1, with TRBD1 matching 11 bases. The CDR3 spans 15 residues. CDR1 and CDR2 from the germline V gene are SGHRS and YFSETQ. After removal of 4 bases from V and 7 bases from J, the junction contained 10 bases not matched to a gene. CDR3 region: CASSAWDRGMKEQYF. In DNA form, the CDR3 reads TGCGCCAGCAGCGCGTGGGACAGGGGGATGAAAGAGCAGTACTTC.

V and J are TRBV5-1 and TRBJ1-1; possible D gene TRBD1, 6 bases. CDR1 and CDR2 (germline): SGHRS, YFSETQ. The CDR3 has 16 amino acids. V lost 2 bases and J 0 bases, leaving 14 bases between the germline ends. The CDR3 bases are TGCGCCAGCAGCTTACCAGGGGTGGAAGTGAACACTGAAGCTTTCTTT. Its translation: CASSLPGVEVNTEAFF.

V and J are TRBV6-6 and TRBJ1-2; D is perhaps TRBD1 (5 bases). The CDR3 loop spans 14 amino acids. In germline, CDR1 is MNHNY, CDR2 SVGAGI (reference sequence). Trimming took 4 bases from V and 4 from J, leaving 13 bases between them. Here the CDR3 DNA reads TGTGCCAGCAGTTCCAAGGAGGGGTCCTATGGCTACACCTTC. This translates into CASSSKEGSYGYTF.

This clone is classed as medium-sized. The chain recombines TRBV11-3 with TRBJ2-1, with 9 bases identical to TRBD2. The germline CDR1 and CDR2 sequences are SGHNT and YENEEA. The J segment lost 7 bases and the V segment lost 5 bases, leaving 15 bases of the junction unmatched. CDR3 length: 17 residues. For the CDR3, the DNA is TGTGCCAGCAGCCCGGGGGCCGGGACTAGCCATGGTAATGAGCAGTTCTTC. This gives the protein CASSPGAGTSHGNEQFF.

V gene TRBV5-5 combines with J gene TRBJ1-1; TRBD1 matches 8 bases. This CDR3 spans 14 amino acids. From germline, CDR1 is SGHKS and CDR2 YYEKEE (reference sequence). V shed 0 bases, J shed 9 bases, and the junction held 7 bases outside the gene matches. The CDR3 protein is CASSLAQGVTQAFF. The DNA of the CDR3 is TGTGCCAGCAGCTTGGCACAGGGGGTTACTCAAGCTTTCTTT.

V usage is TRBV5-6 and J usage is TRBJ1-5, with a weak D call TRBD1 (5 bases). CDR1 is SGHDT, CDR2 YYEEEE, per germline. The CDR3 totals 15 residues. V was clipped by 2 bases and J by 0 bases, with 9 bases between them. The CDR3 nucleotides are TGTGCCAGCAGCTTCGGGGGTTTTAGCAATCAGCCCCAGCATTTT. Protein product: CASSFGGFSNQPQHF.

V usage is TRBV14 and J usage is TRBJ1-1; possible D gene TRBD1, 5 bases. The germline V gene has CDR1 SGHDN and CDR2 FVKESK. The CDR3 has 15 amino acids. V was clipped by 6 bases and J by 1 base, with 15 bases between them. The DNA for the CDR3 is TGTGCCAGCAGTCGTACGACAGAGAGGAACACTGAAGCTTTCTTT. Amino acids: CASSRTTERNTEAFF.

The chain links TRBV5-4 to TRBJ2-7; 7 positions match TRBD2. The CDR3 has 18 residues. V lost 0 bases and J lost 0; bases outside the gene matches: 12. Germline CDR1 and CDR2: SGHNT and YYREEE (reference sequence). CDR3 sequence: CASSLGGYAGALSYEQYF. CDR3 coding DNA: TGTGCCAGCAGCTTGGGAGGTTATGCGGGAGCCCTCTCCTACGAGCAGTACTTC.

This chain links TRBV14 with TRBJ1-4; 11 nucleotides align to TRBD1. The J segment lost 7 bases and the V segment lost 4 bases, leaving 5 bases of the junction unmatched. The germline V gene has CDR1 SGHDN and CDR2 FVKESK. The length of the CDR3 is 15 residues. The CDR3 loop is CASSPDRGRGEKLFF. Here the CDR3 DNA reads TGTGCCAGCAGCCCGGACAGGGGGCGAGGTGAAAAACTGTTTTTT.

This chain joins TRBV18 and TRBJ2-2, with 7 bases aligning to TRBD1. Germline V lookup: CDR1 KGHSH, CDR2 LQKENI. CDR3 length: 14 residues. The V segment lost 3 bases and the J segment 5 bases; nucleotides outside the gene matches: 3. Here the CDR3 reads CASSPRQGTGELFF. The DNA of the CDR3 is TGTGCCAGCTCACCTCGACAGGGAACCGGGGAGCTGTTTTTT. Combining the CDR3 with reference TRBV18 and TRBJ2-2 gives the whole variable domain NAGVMQNPRHLVRRRGQEARLRCSPMKGHSHVYWYRQLPEEGLKFMVYLQKENIIDESGMPKERFSAEFPKEGPSILRIQQVVRGDSAAYFCASSPRQGTGELFFGEGSRLTVL.

This clone came up once. This chain joins TRBV7-9 and TRBJ2-6; TRBD1 matches at 7 bases. Trimming removed 3 bases from V and 0 bases from J; junction bases left unmatched: 5. CDR3 length: 17 amino acids. Germline V gives CDR1 SEHNR, CDR2 FQNEAQ (reference sequence). Here the CDR3 reads CASSLWGQNSGANVLTF. CDR3 in DNA: TGTGCCAGCAGCTTGTGGGGACAGAACTCTGGGGCCAACGTCCTGACTTTC.

The V call is TRBV5-1, the J call TRBJ1-1; 8 bases are a match to TRBD1. Germline CDR1 SGHRS, CDR2 YFSETQ. The CDR3 runs 13 residues. Trimming cost V 5 bases and J 7 bases; bases outside gene matches: 7. The DNA for the CDR3 is TGCGCCAGCAGGACAGGGGCTAACCATGAAGCTTTCTTT. It specifies CASRTGANHEAFF.

The V and J genes are TRBV19 and TRBJ1-5; no clear D. Per germline, CDR1 LNHDA and CDR2 SQIVND (reference sequence). The CDR3 is 15 residues long. The germline V and J ends were trimmed by 5 bases and 3 bases, with 14 bases remaining between them. CDR3 amino acids: CASSALPGANQPQHF. In nucleotides, the CDR3 is TGTGCCAGTAGTGCGCTACCTGGTGCCAATCAGCCCCAGCATTTT.

V and J are TRBV5-4 and TRBJ2-1; 10 bases are a match to TRBD2. Germline CDR1 is SGHNT and CDR2 is YYREEE (reference sequence). The length of the CDR3 is 14 residues. After removal of 0 bases from V and 7 bases from J, the junction contained 1 base not matched to a gene. The CDR3 DNA follows: TGTGCCAGCAGCTTGGCTAGCGGGAGTAATGAGCAGTTCTTC. Translating it yields CASSLASGSNEQFF.

This chain connects TRBV28 to TRBJ1-2; TRBD1 matches at 9 bases. V was pared by 5 bases and J by 8 bases, with 3 bases of the junction left unmatched. This CDR3 region has 12 residues. Germline V lookup: CDR1 MDHEN, CDR2 SYDVKM. In nucleotides, the CDR3 is TGTGCCAGCAGTCGACAGGGGGAGGGCTACACCTTC. It codes for CASSRQGEGYTF.